Listed below are T cell receptor beta chains from one sample, sequenced in a study of resident and recirculating memory T cells in vitiligo. Sequencing used immunoSEQ multiplex PCR; TCRdb keeps in-frame clones, though not all of them. Seen here are fewer than 85,000 clones, around 92% observed once, and the top ten hold approximately 4.7%. Sequencing was done on a sample of blood. The receptors here all came from a male donor with vitiligo. The CDR3 runs from the conserved cysteine through the conserved F or W. The order of the fields is clone size, J gene, D gene, V gene, CDR3 protein, CDR3 DNA. A D gene is named only where the DNA matches it firmly. Not every row has a clone size; where given, it reads once, few, many or a size class.

abundance: -
j_gene: TRBJ2-2
d_gene: -
v_gene: TRBV11-3
CDR3aa: CASSLQGYTGELFF
CDR3nt: TGTGCCAGCAGCTTACAGGGATACACCGGGGAGCTGTTTTTT

abundance: -
j_gene: TRBJ1-4
d_gene: -
v_gene: TRBV5-1
CDR3aa: CASSPGGGPEKLFF
CDR3nt: TGCGCCAGCAGCCCTGGAGGCGGGCCTGAAAAACTGTTTTTT

abundance: -
j_gene: TRBJ2-1
d_gene: TRBD2
v_gene: TRBV27
CDR3aa: CASSSPLADHYNEQFF
CDR3nt: TGTGCCAGCAGTTCCCCCCTAGCGGACCACTACAATGAGCAGTTCTTC

abundance: -
j_gene: TRBJ2-7
d_gene: TRBD1
v_gene: TRBV9
CDR3aa: CASSPWDRGYEQYF
CDR3nt: TGTGCCAGCAGCCCTTGGGACAGGGGGTACGAGCAGTACTTC

abundance: -
j_gene: TRBJ1-2
d_gene: -
v_gene: TRBV5-1
CDR3aa: CASSKGQGSSSDYGYTF
CDR3nt: TGCGCCAGCAGCAAAGGCCAGGGGTCCTCCTCGGACTATGGCTACACCTTC

abundance: -
j_gene: TRBJ2-3
d_gene: -
v_gene: TRBV5-1
CDR3aa: CASSLVGGSEDTQYF
CDR3nt: TGCGCCAGCAGCTTGGTTGGCGGGTCGGAAGATACGCAGTATTTT

abundance: -
j_gene: TRBJ2-7
d_gene: TRBD1
v_gene: TRBV7-9
CDR3aa: CASSLALAGGLEQYF
CDR3nt: TGTGCCAGCAGCTTAGCGCTGGCAGGGGGCCTCGAGCAGTACTTC

abundance: -
j_gene: TRBJ1-1
d_gene: -
v_gene: TRBV6-5
CDR3aa: CASRDQTGPRSAFF
CDR3nt: TGTGCCAGCAGAGACCAGACAGGCCCAAGATCAGCTTTCTTT

abundance: -
j_gene: TRBJ2-3
d_gene: TRBD2
v_gene: TRBV10-1
CDR3aa: CASSPSGRGTSTDTQYF
CDR3nt: TGCGCCAGCAGTCCCAGCGGGAGGGGTACTAGCACAGATACGCAGTATTTT

abundance: -
j_gene: TRBJ2-1
d_gene: TRBD2
v_gene: TRBV5-1
CDR3aa: CASSLGTLAGSYNEQFF
CDR3nt: TGCGCCAGCAGCTTGGGAACCCTAGCGGGATCCTACAATGAGCAGTTCTTC

abundance: -
j_gene: TRBJ1-2
d_gene: TRBD1
v_gene: TRBV9
CDR3aa: CASSARDSSAGYTF
CDR3nt: TGTGCCAGCAGCGCTCGGGACAGTAGCGCTGGCTACACCTTC

abundance: once
j_gene: TRBJ2-7
d_gene: TRBD2
v_gene: TRBV28
CDR3aa: CASSFSLAGVGSYEQYF
CDR3nt: TGTGCCAGCAGTTTCAGTCTAGCGGGAGTCGGGTCCTACGAGCAGTACTTC

abundance: -
j_gene: TRBJ2-5
d_gene: TRBD1
v_gene: TRBV27
CDR3aa: CASSTRGRPQETQYF
CDR3nt: TGTGCCAGCAGTACCAGGGGGCGACCCCAAGAGACCCAGTACTTC

abundance: -
j_gene: TRBJ1-1
d_gene: -
v_gene: TRBV6-5
CDR3aa: CASSYSHWAPEAFF
CDR3nt: TGTGCCAGCAGTTACTCTCATTGGGCCCCCGAAGCTTTCTTT

abundance: once
j_gene: TRBJ2-3
d_gene: -
v_gene: TRBV7-2
CDR3aa: CASSFLATSGTDTQYF
CDR3nt: TGTGCCAGCAGCTTCCTAGCAACCTCGGGGACAGATACGCAGTATTTT

abundance: -
j_gene: TRBJ2-1
d_gene: TRBD2
v_gene: TRBV9
CDR3aa: CASSARDGGGIGQFF
CDR3nt: TGTGCCAGCAGCGCCCGGGACGGCGGGGGTATTGGGCAGTTCTTC

abundance: -
j_gene: TRBJ2-7
d_gene: TRBD2
v_gene: TRBV11-1
CDR3aa: CASSLLAGVYSYEQYF
CDR3nt: TGTGCCAGCAGCTTACTAGCGGGAGTATATTCCTACGAGCAGTACTTC

abundance: -
j_gene: TRBJ2-7
d_gene: TRBD1
v_gene: TRBV5-1
CDR3aa: CASTWTGLGNEQYF
CDR3nt: TGCGCCAGCACCTGGACAGGGTTAGGAAACGAGCAGTACTTC

abundance: -
j_gene: TRBJ2-1
d_gene: -
v_gene: TRBV7-9
CDR3aa: CASSSLARGHNEQFF
CDR3nt: TGTGCCAGCAGCTCACTCGCCAGGGGACACAATGAGCAGTTCTTC

abundance: -
j_gene: TRBJ1-5
d_gene: -
v_gene: TRBV28
CDR3aa: CASSSLFQPQHF
CDR3nt: TGTGCCAGCAGTTCCCTGTTTCAGCCCCAGCATTTT

abundance: -
j_gene: TRBJ2-1
d_gene: -
v_gene: TRBV11-3
CDR3aa: CASNLGALYNEQFF
CDR3nt: TGTGCCAGCAACTTGGGAGCGCTCTACAATGAGCAGTTCTTC

abundance: -
j_gene: TRBJ2-5
d_gene: -
v_gene: TRBV28
CDR3aa: CASRSPGETQYF
CDR3nt: TGTGCCAGCAGGTCTCCCGGGGAGACCCAGTACTTC

abundance: -
j_gene: TRBJ2-7
d_gene: TRBD1
v_gene: TRBV10-3
CDR3aa: CAIGDSFGEQYF
CDR3nt: TGTGCCATCGGGGACAGTTTCGGCGAGCAGTACTTC

abundance: -
j_gene: TRBJ2-1
d_gene: TRBD1
v_gene: TRBV7-9
CDR3aa: CASSLGTGTEQFF
CDR3nt: TGTGCCAGCAGCCTAGGGACAGGGACCGAGCAGTTCTTC

abundance: -
j_gene: TRBJ2-2
d_gene: -
v_gene: TRBV4-3
CDR3aa: CASSQESWWSVNTGELFF
CDR3nt: TGCGCCAGCAGCCAAGAGTCCTGGTGGTCGGTCAACACCGGGGAGCTGTTTTTT

abundance: once
j_gene: TRBJ2-7
d_gene: -
v_gene: TRBV5-5
CDR3aa: CASSLAWAGGTYEQYF
CDR3nt: TGTGCCAGCAGCTTGGCCTGGGCAGGGGGGACCTACGAGCAGTACTTC

abundance: -
j_gene: TRBJ2-7
d_gene: -
v_gene: TRBV6-1
CDR3aa: CASSVRGGADEQYF
CDR3nt: TGTGCCAGCAGTGTACGAGGCGGGGCAGACGAGCAGTACTTC

abundance: -
j_gene: TRBJ2-5
d_gene: -
v_gene: TRBV12-5
CDR3aa: CASGLLTGRGSEDF
CDR3nt: TGTGCTAGTGGTTTGTTAACGGGACGGGGGTCTGAGGACTTC

abundance: -
j_gene: TRBJ2-7
d_gene: TRBD1
v_gene: TRBV27
CDR3aa: CASSLGGPSSYEQYF
CDR3nt: TGTGCCAGCAGTCTAGGGGGCCCTTCCTCCTACGAGCAGTACTTC

abundance: -
j_gene: TRBJ2-7
d_gene: TRBD1
v_gene: TRBV4-1
CDR3aa: CASSRPTGGPAYEQYF
CDR3nt: TGCGCCAGCAGCCGCCCGACAGGGGGCCCTGCCTACGAGCAGTACTTC

abundance: -
j_gene: TRBJ2-1
d_gene: -
v_gene: TRBV11-3
CDR3aa: CASSPSNEQFF
CDR3nt: TGTGCCAGCAGCCCGTCCAATGAGCAGTTCTTC

abundance: -
j_gene: TRBJ1-2
d_gene: TRBD1
v_gene: TRBV5-4
CDR3aa: CASSFGQGVDYGYTF
CDR3nt: TGTGCCAGCAGCTTTGGGCAGGGGGTAGACTATGGCTACACCTTC

abundance: -
j_gene: TRBJ1-5
d_gene: -
v_gene: TRBV2
CDR3aa: CASSSGQPGIQPQHF
CDR3nt: TGTGCCAGCAGTTCAGGACAGCCGGGGATTCAGCCCCAGCATTTT

abundance: -
j_gene: TRBJ2-3
d_gene: -
v_gene: TRBV10-3
CDR3aa: CAISESKQTKTDTQYF
CDR3nt: TGTGCCATCAGTGAGTCGAAACAAACTAAAACAGATACGCAGTATTTT

abundance: -
j_gene: TRBJ1-4
d_gene: TRBD1
v_gene: TRBV25-1
CDR3aa: CASSDPSTGNEKLFF
CDR3nt: TGTGCCAGCAGTGACCCTTCGACAGGGAATGAAAAACTGTTTTTT

abundance: -
j_gene: TRBJ2-1
d_gene: TRBD2
v_gene: TRBV11-3
CDR3aa: CASSLSGGRNEQFF
CDR3nt: TGTGCCAGCAGCTTGTCCGGCGGGAGGAATGAGCAGTTCTTC

abundance: -
j_gene: TRBJ1-2
d_gene: TRBD1
v_gene: TRBV28
CDR3aa: CASSGGPRTGPTNYGYTF
CDR3nt: TGTGCCAGCAGTGGGGGCCCACGGACAGGACCTACTAACTATGGCTACACCTTC

abundance: -
j_gene: TRBJ1-2
d_gene: -
v_gene: TRBV25-1
CDR3aa: CASSEGGIGYGYTF
CDR3nt: TGTGCCAGCAGTGAGGGAGGGATTGGGTATGGCTACACCTTC

abundance: -
j_gene: TRBJ2-2
d_gene: -
v_gene: TRBV5-1
CDR3aa: CASSLRSNLLELFF
CDR3nt: TGCGCCAGCAGCTTGAGGAGTAATCTGTTGGAGCTGTTTTTT

abundance: -
j_gene: TRBJ2-1
d_gene: TRBD1
v_gene: TRBV5-1
CDR3aa: CASSLRGDRVGNEQFF
CDR3nt: TGCGCCAGCAGCTTGAGGGGGGACAGGGTAGGGAATGAGCAGTTCTTC

abundance: -
j_gene: TRBJ2-1
d_gene: TRBD1
v_gene: TRBV27
CDR3aa: CASSHTGGQSYNEQFF
CDR3nt: TGTGCCAGCAGCCATACAGGGGGCCAATCCTACAATGAGCAGTTCTTC

abundance: -
j_gene: TRBJ1-2
d_gene: TRBD1
v_gene: TRBV28
CDR3aa: CASSQPPRGHGYTF
CDR3nt: TGTGCCAGCAGCCAACCCCCCAGGGGGCATGGCTACACCTTC

abundance: -
j_gene: TRBJ1-1
d_gene: TRBD1
v_gene: TRBV27
CDR3aa: CASSSRTGSTEAFF
CDR3nt: TGTGCCAGCAGTTCCAGGACAGGGTCTACTGAAGCTTTCTTT

abundance: once
j_gene: TRBJ1-1
d_gene: TRBD1
v_gene: TRBV28
CDR3aa: CASSLTGGNTEAFF
CDR3nt: TGTGCCAGCAGTTTGACAGGGGGAAACACTGAAGCTTTCTTT

abundance: -
j_gene: TRBJ1-5
d_gene: -
v_gene: TRBV28
CDR3aa: CASSLDRQPQHF
CDR3nt: TGTGCCAGCAGTTTAGATAGACAGCCCCAGCATTTT

abundance: -
j_gene: TRBJ2-2
d_gene: TRBD2
v_gene: TRBV6-6
CDR3aa: CASRARGLAGPGELFF
CDR3nt: TGTGCCAGCAGGGCCCGAGGACTAGCGGGCCCCGGGGAGCTGTTTTTT

abundance: -
j_gene: TRBJ1-2
d_gene: -
v_gene: TRBV7-3
CDR3aa: CASSPTPLKGEVKEAHGYTF
CDR3nt: TGTGCCAGCAGCCCAACCCCCCTCAAAGGAGAGGTAAAGGAGGCGCACGGCTACACCTTC

abundance: -
j_gene: TRBJ1-1
d_gene: -
v_gene: TRBV6-1
CDR3aa: CASRGLGQIEAFF
CDR3nt: TGTGCCAGCAGGGGGCTTGGACAGATTGAAGCTTTCTTT

abundance: -
j_gene: TRBJ2-5
d_gene: -
v_gene: TRBV12-5
CDR3aa: CASGLGGTQYF
CDR3nt: TGTGCTAGTGGTCTAGGGGGGACCCAGTACTTC

abundance: -
j_gene: TRBJ2-1
d_gene: -
v_gene: TRBV7-2
CDR3aa: CASSSGGVSSYNEQFF
CDR3nt: TGTGCCAGCAGCTCTGGAGGGGTTAGCTCCTACAATGAGCAGTTCTTC